This T cell receptor beta chain is drawn from a study of CD8 T cells in ankylosing spondylitis. In this sample, this clonotype turned up many times. Its antigen is unidentified. By quantitative 5'-RACE with molecular barcodes, the TCR beta libraries were made. In TCRdb, the 5' RACE reads were re-called with MiXCR into one record per CDR3 protein. Among 200,000 to 250,000 distinct CDR3 sequences listed, about 11% were seen once. V lost 6 bases and J 3 bases, leaving 6 bases between the germline ends. The CDR3 length is 12 residues. Study-level points and caveats: Matched ankylosing spondylitis synovial fluid reportedly contained a significantly enriched population of disease-linked clones. Typical of ankylosing spondylitis blood, it appeared, was a TCR beta motif of eight highly homologous variants.

The sequence was obtained from a male donor with ankylosing spondylitis or in good health (not recorded which). The V call is TRBV12-3 or TRBV12-4, the J call TRBJ1-5; D unclear. The sample was blood, either unsorted or a sorted T cell fraction (not recorded which). The CDR3 loop reads CASRDPNQPQHF. The CDR3 DNA reads TGTGCCAGCAGGGACCCCAATCAGCCCCAGCATTTT.